In this sample, the clone carrying this T cell receptor (beta chain) turned up many times. Germline V gene data show CDR1 as SGHRS and CDR2 as YFSETQ. This CDR3 contains 15 residues. V was pared by 7 bases and J by 6 bases, with 13 bases of the junction left unmatched. The data derive from a study of T-cell reconstitution after alpha-beta-depleted transplantation in children. Unique molecular identifiers were built into the TCRbeta library. TCRdb recomputed calls from the PCR reads with MiXCR, one row per CDR3 protein. This table holds roughly 180,000 distinct CDR3 sequences, roughly 14% found once. The sequence was collected from a human donor who donated a stem cell graft to a child with acute lymphoblastic leukemia. The specimen comprised PBMCs from the stem cell graft donor, sampled from the stem cell graft. The V and J genes are TRBV5-1 and TRBJ2-1; 7 bases are shared with TRBD1. For the CDR3, the DNA is TGCGCCAGCCAAAAGGGGGCAGGGTTGGGCAATGAGCAGTTCTTC. This translates into CASQKGAGLGNEQFF.